This passage covers 26 T cell receptor beta chains from one sample sequenced in a study of molecular identifiers for immune sequencing clone quantification. TCRdb processed the PCR reads anew with MiXCR; each CDR3 protein has one entry. The sample shows roughly 100,000 distinct CDR3 sequences, 30% to 35% of them seen only once. Input material: naive CD8+ T cells from blood, with Jurkat cell RNA spiked in. This sample's subset: FACS-sorted CD8+CD4-CCR7+CD45RA+ naive T cells. These receptors were taken from a human donor in good health. Some libraries in this study had Jurkat cell RNA spiked in.

This chain uses TRBV4-3 with TRBJ2-5, with 8 bases lining up with TRBD2. Losses at the gene ends were 3 bases for V and 9 bases for J; bases not matched to a gene: 12. CDR1 LGHNA and CDR2 YSLEER come from the germline V gene. This CDR3 has 15 amino acids. The CDR3: CASSHGVGRGEPQYF. DNA for the CDR3: TGCGCCAGCAGCCATGGTGTCGGGAGGGGGGAGCCCCAGTACTTC.

The V gene is TRBV7-2, the J gene TRBJ2-3; D gene ambiguous. Trimming took off 1 base at V and 3 bases at J, with 14 bases between the two ends. The CDR3 is 16 residues long. The germline V gene encodes CDR1 SGHTA and CDR2 FQGNSA. The chain's CDR3 is CASSLGAGVGTDTQYF. CDR3 in DNA: TGTGCCAGCAGCTTAGGGGCTGGGGTTGGTACAGATACGCAGTATTTT.

The chain employs TRBV9 and TRBJ2-1; D gene unclear. V lost 0 bases and J 0 bases, leaving 4 bases between the germline ends. CDR1 is SGDLS and CDR2 is YYNGEE in the germline V gene. The CDR3 sequence is 14 residues long. CDR3 nucleotides: TGTGCCAGCAGCGTAGTTAGCTCCTACAATGAGCAGTTCTTC. Its protein is CASSVVSSYNEQFF.

A few counts support this clonotype. This CDR3 is CASRPGHLNEQFF. The CDR3 DNA reads TGTGCCAGCAGGCCGGGACACCTCAATGAGCAGTTCTTC. The chain is built from TRBV28 and TRBJ2-1, with a tentative D call TRBD1 (6 bases). Germline V gene sequence: CDR1 MDHEN, CDR2 SYDVKM. The CDR3 sequence is 13 residues long. With 6 bases removed from V and 6 bases from J, the gap between germline ends came to 12 bases.

The chain combines TRBV29-1 with TRBJ2-1; 10 nucleotides line up with TRBD2. CDR1 is SQVTM and CDR2 is ANQGSEA in the germline V gene. The CDR3 runs 17 residues. The ends lost 5 bases at V and 8 bases at J; junction bases unmatched: 18. In DNA form, the CDR3 reads TGCAGCGTTCCCCCCAGCGGGAGGGCCTTTTCCGATCATGAGCAGTTCTTC. It yields the protein CSVPPSGRAFSDHEQFF.

This clonotype occurred a few times. A junction end diverges from the germline sequence, so it may reflect a read error. This chain connects TRBV18 to TRBJ2-7; D remains unclear. CDR3 length: 12 residues. Germline assignment: CDR1 KGHSH and CDR2 LQKENI. CDR3 residues: CASSPADYGQYF. In DNA, the CDR3 is TGTGCCAGCTCACCAGCCGATTACGGGCAGTACTTC.

Regarding this clonotype: A much larger clone is a single base away; this may be a read error. The CDR3 carries no conserved terminal phenylalanine or tryptophan, so it likely arises from a read error. The chain carries TRBV20-1 and TRBJ2-1, with 9 bases fitting TRBD2. The CDR3 is 15 amino acids. Trimming took 0 bases from V and 4 from J; bases not matched to a gene: 4. The V gene's germline CDR1 is DFQATT and CDR2 SNEGSKA (reference sequence). Written as DNA, the CDR3 is TGCAGTGCTAGAGATTTAGCGGGGGTTTACAATGAGCAGTTCCTC. As protein: CSARDLAGVYNEQFL.

In its sample, this clonotype was seen many times. The gene calls are TRBV6-1 and TRBJ2-5; D could derive from TRBD1 or TRBD2 (6 bases each). Germline CDR1 is MNHNS and CDR2 is SASEGT. Trimming removed 2 bases at V and 2 bases at J, with 15 bases between. This CDR3 is built from 16 residues. CDR3 DNA sequence: TGTGCCAGCAGTGAATTAACAGGGACTTTACAAGAGACCCAGTACTTC. It is translated as CASSELTGTLQETQYF.

The chain combines TRBV5-1 with TRBJ2-1; TRBD2 matches at 11 bases. The J segment lost 12 bases and the V segment lost 0 bases, leaving 5 bases of the junction unmatched. This CDR3 is built from 14 residues. CDR1 is SGHRS, CDR2 YFSETQ, per germline. DNA of the CDR3: TGCGCCAGCAGCTTGGCTCTAGCGGGGGGTCCGCAGTTCTTC. Translation: CASSLALAGGPQFF.

The rearrangement links TRBV5-4 to TRBJ2-1, with TRBD2 identical over 7 bases. Germline CDR1 is SGHNT and CDR2 is YYREEE (reference sequence). The V gene end was trimmed by 4 bases and the J gene end by 9 bases; junction bases not matched to a gene: 10. The CDR3 length is 14 residues. This CDR3 reads CASSPGAGASEQFF. The CDR3 DNA sequence: TGTGCCAGCAGCCCCGGGGCGGGAGCATCTGAGCAGTTCTTC.

At least ten counts were recorded for this clonotype. V and J are TRBV5-6 and TRBJ1-6, with a weak D call TRBD1 (6 bases). With 2 bases removed from V and 7 bases from J, the gap between germline ends came to 13 bases. Germline V gene sequence: CDR1 SGHDT, CDR2 YYEEEE. The CDR3 is 15 amino acids. CDR3 protein: CASSLVRGMNSPLHF. The CDR3 DNA sequence: TGTGCCAGCAGCTTAGTCAGGGGAATGAATTCACCCCTCCACTTT. The full variable domain, in which reference TRBV5-6 and TRBJ1-6 provide the parts outside the CDR3, is DAGVTQSPTHLIKTRGQQVTLRCSPKSGHDTVSWYQQALGQGPQFIFQYYEEEERQRGNFPDRFSGHQFPNYSSELNVNALLLGDSALYLCASSLVRGMNSPLHFGNGTRLTVT.

The chain combines TRBV7-9 with TRBJ2-7; 8 bases map to TRBD1. Germline CDR1 is SEHNR and CDR2 is FQNEAQ (reference sequence). V shed 3 bases and J 7 bases; nucleotides not matched to a gene: 5. The CDR3 totals 13 residues. Written as DNA, the CDR3 is TGTGCCAGCAGCTTTTCGACAGGGGTTGAGCAGTACTTC. Its translation: CASSFSTGVEQYF. The full variable domain, completed using reference TRBV7-9 and TRBJ2-7, is DTGVSQNPRHKITKRGQNVTFRCDPISEHNRLYWYRQTLGQGPEFLTYFQNEAQLEKSRLLSDRFSAERPKGSFSTLEIQRTEQGDSAMYLCASSFSTGVEQYFGPGTRLTVT.

Many counts were recorded for this clonotype. The rearrangement links TRBV28 to TRBJ2-3; D remains ambiguous. The CDR3 extends over 15 amino acids. Deletions cut 6 bases from V and 2 bases from J, with 15 bases between. CDR1 and CDR2 from the germline V gene are MDHEN and SYDVKM. Here the CDR3 reads CASSPTSIITDTQYF. For the CDR3, the DNA is TGTGCCAGCAGCCCTACAAGCATTATCACAGATACGCAGTATTTT. The full variable domain, in which reference TRBV28 and TRBJ2-3 provide the parts outside the CDR3, is DVKVTQSSRYLVKRTGEKVFLECVQDMDHENMFWYRQDPGLGLRLIYFSYDVKMKEKGDIPEGYSVSREKKERFSLILESASTNQTSMYLCASSPTSIITDTQYFGPGTRLTVL.

On this clonotype itself: This clone may be a read error of a much larger clone one base away. The chain couples TRBV14 to TRBJ2-1; D is ambiguous. Germline loops: CDR1 SGHDN, CDR2 FVKESK. Trimming removed 5 bases from V and 5 bases from J, with 4 bases in between. CDR3 size: 11 residues. The DNA for the CDR3 is TGTGCCAGCAGCACCGACAATGAGCAGTTCTTC. Translating gives CASSTDNEQFF.

This chain uses TRBV6-5 with TRBJ2-7, with 7 nucleotides matching TRBD2. The CDR3 extends over 17 amino acids. The ends lost 6 bases at V and 2 bases at J; junction bases unmatched: 16. Germline V CDR1 and CDR2: MNHEY, SVGAGI. The CDR3 DNA reads as TGTGCCAGCAGCTCCCTCTTCCGGGACTACATTGCCTACGAGCAGTACTTC. This gives the protein CASSSLFRDYIAYEQYF.

This clonotype has ten or more counts. The V and J genes are TRBV4-2 and TRBJ1-1; D ambiguous. Germline CDR1 LGHNA, CDR2 YNFKEQ. The ends were cut back, 2 bases at V and 2 bases at J, with 3 bases in the middle. The CDR3 contains 12 residues. CDR3 coding DNA: TGTGCCAGCAGCCAAACCAACACTGAAGCTTTCTTT. This translates into CASSQTNTEAFF.

This clonotype was seen only a few times. The V and J genes are TRBV9 and TRBJ2-1, with 10 bases that match TRBD2. CDR1 and CDR2 from the germline V gene are SGDLS and YYNGEE. The J segment lost 5 bases and the V segment lost 4 bases, leaving 12 bases of the junction unmatched. The CDR3 sequence is 17 residues long. The CDR3: CASSHPLSGRADNEQFF. CDR3 nucleotides: TGTGCCAGCAGCCATCCCCTGAGCGGGAGGGCCGACAATGAGCAGTTCTTC.

As to this clonotype: The CDR3 carries no conserved terminal phenylalanine or tryptophan, so it likely arises from a read error. The J gene is TRBJ2-7, the V gene TRBV4-1, with D hard to call. Germline V gene lookup returns CDR1 MGHRA and CDR2 YSYEKL. CDR3 length: 14 residues. CDR3 in amino acids: CASSQVGLSYGQYS. CDR3 nucleotide sequence: TGCGCCAGCAGCCAAGTGGGCCTCTCCTACGGGCAGTACTCC.

This clonotype came up a few times. The chain has TRBV7-9 and TRBJ1-4; the match to TRBD1 covers 8 bases. The CDR3 has 16 residues. The J segment lost 8 bases and the V segment lost 4 bases, leaving 12 bases of the junction unmatched. Germline CDR1 SEHNR, CDR2 FQNEAQ (reference sequence). CDR3 residues: CASSSSSGGGREKLFF. CDR3 DNA: TGTGCCAGCAGCTCGTCTTCAGGGGGCGGGAGAGAAAAACTGTTTTTT.

This chain links TRBV7-6 with TRBJ1-5; possible D gene TRBD1, 6 bases. V was cut by 5 bases and J by 4 bases, with 12 bases left in between. Germline values: CDR1 SGHVS, CDR2 FNYEAQ. This CDR3 has 14 amino acids. CDR3 nucleotide sequence: TGTGCCAGCAGCCCGGGGGACATAAATCAGCCCCAGCATTTT. This gives the protein CASSPGDINQPQHF.

This clonotype has more than one count but fewer than ten. V and J are TRBV10-3 and TRBJ2-3, with D maybe TRBD2 (7 bases). The V end was cut by 4 bases, the J end by 3 bases, with 11 bases between. This CDR3 contains 14 residues. The germline V gene encodes CDR1 ENHRY and CDR2 SYGVKD. The CDR3 coding sequence is TGTGCCATCAGTGGCGGGGGCGGTACAGATACGCAGTATTTT. Amino acids: CAISGGGGTDTQYF.

In its sample, this clonotype was seen many times. The V gene is TRBV29-1, the J gene TRBJ1-5; 7 positions agree with TRBD1. CDR1 and CDR2 from the germline V gene are SQVTM and ANQGSEA. The V segment lost 1 base and the J segment 6 bases; nucleotides outside the gene matches: 9. This CDR3 spans 15 amino acids. CDR3 coding DNA: TGCAGCGTTGAAGTCGGAACAGGGGCGGGTCAGCCCCAGCATTTT. Encoded protein: CSVEVGTGAGQPQHF.

This sequence joins TRBV5-6 and TRBJ2-3; 8 bases match TRBD2. Germline V lookup: CDR1 SGHDT, CDR2 YYEEEE. This CDR3 has 14 residues. The J segment lost 5 bases and the V segment lost 2 bases, leaving 4 bases of the junction unmatched. DNA for the CDR3: TGTGCCAGCAGCTTCCCAGCGGGAGAAGATACGCAGTATTTT. It specifies CASSFPAGEDTQYF. Variable domain in full (rest from reference TRBV5-6 and TRBJ2-3): DAGVTQSPTHLIKTRGQQVTLRCSPKSGHDTVSWYQQALGQGPQFIFQYYEEEERQRGNFPDRFSGHQFPNYSSELNVNALLLGDSALYLCASSFPAGEDTQYFGPGTRLTVL.

A few counts support this clonotype. The rearrangement joins TRBV6-2 or TRBV6-3 to TRBJ2-3; D possibly corresponds to TRBD2 (5 bases). V was pared by 11 bases and J by 8 bases, with 23 bases between. The CDR3 contains 14 residues. In germline, CDR1 is MNHEY, CDR2 SVGEGT. Here the CDR3 DNA reads TGTGCCGTCTCTTCCGGGGTGGCCGCAGGTACGCAGTATTTT. Translated, it gives CAVSSGVAAGTQYF.

As to this clonotype: The junction differs from germline at one of its ends, possibly a read error. The genes are TRBV7-9 and TRBJ2-3; TRBD2 matches at 7 bases. This CDR3 has 14 amino acids. CDR1 is SEHNR, CDR2 FQNEAQ, per germline (reference sequence). The CDR3 DNA sequence: TGTGTCAGCAGCTTTGCGGGAGTCACAGATACGCAGTATTTT. Translating it yields CVSSFAGVTDTQYF.

The V gene is TRBV7-8, the J gene TRBJ1-5; the D is unclear. V was pared by 1 base and J by 0 bases, with 10 bases between. Germline values: CDR1 SGHVS, CDR2 FQNEAQ. CDR3 length: 16 amino acids. The CDR3 protein is CASSLVRSYSNQPQHF. CDR3 sequence (DNA): TGTGCCAGCAGCTTAGTAAGGAGTTATAGCAATCAGCCCCAGCATTTT.